This T cell receptor (beta chain) appears in the sequencing data of a study of CD8+CD57+ T cells in acquired aplastic anemia (dated by TCRdb to the late 2010s). As for the study more broadly: On average, sorted CD4+ and CD8+ cells yielded 3.2 ug of extracted DNA, with a range of about 0.19 to 30 ug. For healthy donor samples, the average read count was around 9.8 million for CD4+ cells and 11.0 million for CD8+ cells. Study-level results and caveats: No significant difference in CD8+ Simpson's diversity was found between patients and healthy controls (P=0.060). Although twenty-nine CD8+ CDR3 sequences were shared by patients and controls, these sequences appeared highly expressed in patients and within the immunodominant clones of patients.

In this study, sorted CD4+ and CD8+ T cells from the blood of healthy subjects and of severe aplastic anemia patients had their TCR repertoires deep-sequenced. Ficoll-Paque density gradient centrifugation was used to isolate peripheral blood mononuclear cells. Before DNA extraction, CD4+ and CD8+ T cells were sorted with FACS or magnetic beads. Profiling of TCR beta VDJ combinations and CDR3 sequences used genomic DNA as the template. An Illumina HiSeq 2000 was the platform used for TCR repertoire sequencing. Turning to the authors' computational methods: Repertoires were assessed using TRBV/TRBJ rearrangement plots, CDR3 size and DJ length profiles, and Simpson's diversity index. The immunodominant clone was defined as the most abundant DNA sequence in deep sequencing data. CDR3 amino acid sequences were checked for sharing across subjects and were also compared against the VDJdb database and published repertoires. In TCRdb, the public reads were trimmed at Q25 with fastp and aligned with MiXCR, with productive beta chains retained. Identical CDR3 protein sequences are pooled into one entry, listed with their most common genes and DNA. TCRdb, not the original authors, processed these V and J calls. Counted in this sample were around 150,000 distinct CDR3 sequences; roughly 45% of them appeared once. The ten largest clones take up under 1.2% of the sample.

The germline V gene specifies LGHNA as CDR1 and YNFKEQ as CDR2. The CDR3 runs 13 residues from the cysteine to the phenylalanine. Solely the CDR3 DNA is kept, with 39 bases framed from the first base. The trim is 4 bases for V and 4 bases for J, with a gap of 10 bases between the germline ends. This clonotype was observed many times. Its antigen is still unknown. No base quality information exists; no much larger clone differs at one position. The sequence derives from a human donor in good health. Specimen: sorted CD4+, CD8+, or CD8+CD57+ T cells (not recorded which) from PBMCs. The sequence joins TRBV4-2 to TRBJ1-1, with no reliable assignment of the D segment. The sequenced DNA is TGTGCCAGCAGCCCTCCCAGGAGCACTGAAGCTTTCTTT. This codes for CASSPPRSTEAFF.